This TCR beta chain was recorded in a study of control samples from healthy donors and cancer patients. The V gene's germline CDR1 is WSHSY and CDR2 SAAADI. V shed 6 bases and J shed 8 bases, with 19 bases lying between them. The CDR3 covers 14 residues. Here immunoSEQ multiplex PCR was the method, and the copy in TCRdb shows in-frame clones only, minus some. In the table there are 100,000 to 130,000 clones, around four fifths of which are singletons. The specimen sequenced was blood. V and J are TRBV10-2 and TRBJ1-2; D is possibly TRBD1 (5 bases). The TCR was taken from a young man in good health. The DNA for the CDR3 is TGCGCCAGCAGAGACACGGGCACGGGGGAGGGCTACACCTTC. Encoded protein: CASRDTGTGEGYTF.